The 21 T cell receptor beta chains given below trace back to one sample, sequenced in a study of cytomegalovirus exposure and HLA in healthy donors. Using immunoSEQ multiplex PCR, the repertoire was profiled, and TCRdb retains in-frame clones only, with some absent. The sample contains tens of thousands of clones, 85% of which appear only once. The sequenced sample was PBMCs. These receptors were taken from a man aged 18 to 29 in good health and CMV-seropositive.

CDR3 sequence (DNA): TGTGCCAGCAGCCGTAGAGAGACCCAGTACTTC. As protein: CASSRRETQYF. The chain couples TRBV5-6 to TRBJ2-5; D is unclear. Germline CDR1 and CDR2: SGHDT and YYEEEE. The ends were cut back, 4 bases at V and 4 bases at J, with 5 bases in the middle. The CDR3 is 11 residues long.

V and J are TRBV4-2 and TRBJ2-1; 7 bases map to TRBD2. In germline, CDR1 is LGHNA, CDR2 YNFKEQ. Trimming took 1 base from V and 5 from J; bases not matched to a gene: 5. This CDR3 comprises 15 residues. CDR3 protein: CASSQAAGVNNEQFF. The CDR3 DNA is TGTGCCAGCAGCCAAGCTGCGGGAGTAAACAATGAGCAGTTCTTC.

The chain's CDR3 is CASSLQVESTTEAFF. In DNA form, the CDR3 reads TGTGCCAGCAGCTTGCAAGTTGAATCAACTACTGAAGCTTTCTTT. V usage is TRBV7-8 and J usage is TRBJ1-1; D uncertain. The CDR3 extends over 15 amino acids. Germline V lookup: CDR1 SGHVS, CDR2 FQNEAQ. The V end was cut by 3 bases, the J end by 5 bases, with 16 bases between.

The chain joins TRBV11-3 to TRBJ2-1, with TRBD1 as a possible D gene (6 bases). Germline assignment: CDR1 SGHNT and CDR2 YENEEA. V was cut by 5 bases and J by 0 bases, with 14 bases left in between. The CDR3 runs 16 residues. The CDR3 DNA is TGTGCCAGCAGCGCATCCGGGACACTCTCCTACAATGAGCAGTTCTTC. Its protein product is CASSASGTLSYNEQFF.

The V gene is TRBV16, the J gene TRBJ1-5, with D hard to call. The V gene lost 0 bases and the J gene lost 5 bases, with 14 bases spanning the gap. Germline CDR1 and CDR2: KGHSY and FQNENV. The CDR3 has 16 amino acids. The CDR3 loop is CASSQSSGMGDQPQHF. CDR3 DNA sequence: TGTGCCAGCAGCCAATCATCGGGAATGGGTGATCAGCCCCAGCATTTT.

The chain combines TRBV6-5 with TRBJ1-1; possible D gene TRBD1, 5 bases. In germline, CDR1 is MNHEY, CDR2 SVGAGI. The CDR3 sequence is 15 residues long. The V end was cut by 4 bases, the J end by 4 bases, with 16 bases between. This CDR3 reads CASSLGEEVGTEAFF. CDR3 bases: TGTGCCAGCAGTTTGGGGGAGGAAGTAGGCACTGAAGCTTTCTTT.

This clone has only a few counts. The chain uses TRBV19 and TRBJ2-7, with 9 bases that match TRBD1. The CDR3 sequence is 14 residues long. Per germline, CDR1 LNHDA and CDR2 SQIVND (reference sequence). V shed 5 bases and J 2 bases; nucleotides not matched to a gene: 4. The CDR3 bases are TGTGCCAGTAGTGCCCGGGACAGGGCCTACGAGCAGTACTTC. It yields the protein CASSARDRAYEQYF.

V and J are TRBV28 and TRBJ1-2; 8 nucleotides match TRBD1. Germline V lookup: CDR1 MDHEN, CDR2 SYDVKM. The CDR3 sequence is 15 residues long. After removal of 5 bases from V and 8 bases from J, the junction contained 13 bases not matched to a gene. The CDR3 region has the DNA TGTGCCAGCAGTCTAGGACAGGGCGCTTCTTCGGGCTACACCTTC. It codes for CASSLGQGASSGYTF.

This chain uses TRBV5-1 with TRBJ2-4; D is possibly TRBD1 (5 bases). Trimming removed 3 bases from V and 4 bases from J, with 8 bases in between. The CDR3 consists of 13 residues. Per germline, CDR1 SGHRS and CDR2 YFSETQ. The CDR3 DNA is TGCGCCAGCAGCTCGGACACAAAAAACATTCAGTACTTC. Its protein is CASSSDTKNIQYF.

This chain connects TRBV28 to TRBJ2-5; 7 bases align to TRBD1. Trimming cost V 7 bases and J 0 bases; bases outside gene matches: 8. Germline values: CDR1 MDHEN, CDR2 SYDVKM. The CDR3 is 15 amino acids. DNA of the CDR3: TGTGCCAGCAAACCCACAGGGGAGTACCAAGAGACCCAGTACTTC. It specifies CASKPTGEYQETQYF.

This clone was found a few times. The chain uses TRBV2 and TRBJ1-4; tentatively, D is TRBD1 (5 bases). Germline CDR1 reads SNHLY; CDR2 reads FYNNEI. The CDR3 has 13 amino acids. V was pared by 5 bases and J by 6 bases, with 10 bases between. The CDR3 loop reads CASSWGLDEKLFF. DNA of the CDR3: TGTGCCAGCAGTTGGGGCTTGGATGAAAAACTGTTTTTT.

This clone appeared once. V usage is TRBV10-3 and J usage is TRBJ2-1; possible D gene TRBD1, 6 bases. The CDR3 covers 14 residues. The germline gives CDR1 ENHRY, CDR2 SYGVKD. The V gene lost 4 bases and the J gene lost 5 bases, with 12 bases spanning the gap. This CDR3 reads CAISVNGQNNEQFF. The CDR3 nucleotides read TGTGCCATCAGTGTGAACGGACAGAACAATGAGCAGTTCTTC.

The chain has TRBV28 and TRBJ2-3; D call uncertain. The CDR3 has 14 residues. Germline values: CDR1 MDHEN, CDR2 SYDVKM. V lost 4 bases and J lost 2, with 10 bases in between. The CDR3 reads CASSSEEPTDTQYF. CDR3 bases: TGTGCCAGCAGTTCCGAGGAACCCACAGATACGCAGTATTTT.

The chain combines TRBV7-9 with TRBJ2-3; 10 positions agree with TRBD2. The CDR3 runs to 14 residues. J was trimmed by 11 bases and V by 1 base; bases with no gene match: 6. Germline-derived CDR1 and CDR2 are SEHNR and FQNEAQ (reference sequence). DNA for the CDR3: TGTGCCAGCAGCTTAGGGCTAGCGGGAGTTCGGCAGTATTTT. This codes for CASSLGLAGVRQYF.

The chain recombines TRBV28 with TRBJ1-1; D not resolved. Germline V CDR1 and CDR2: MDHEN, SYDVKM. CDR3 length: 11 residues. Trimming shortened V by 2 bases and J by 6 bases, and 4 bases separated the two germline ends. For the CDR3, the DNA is TGTGCCAGCAGTTTACACTCTGAAGCTTTCTTT. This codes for CASSLHSEAFF.

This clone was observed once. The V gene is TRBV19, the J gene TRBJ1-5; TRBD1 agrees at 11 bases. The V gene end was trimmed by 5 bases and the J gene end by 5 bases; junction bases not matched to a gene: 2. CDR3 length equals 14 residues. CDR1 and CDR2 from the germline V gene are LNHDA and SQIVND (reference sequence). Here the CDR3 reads CASSGTGGDQPQHF. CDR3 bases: TGTGCCAGTAGTGGGACAGGGGGTGATCAGCCCCAGCATTTT.

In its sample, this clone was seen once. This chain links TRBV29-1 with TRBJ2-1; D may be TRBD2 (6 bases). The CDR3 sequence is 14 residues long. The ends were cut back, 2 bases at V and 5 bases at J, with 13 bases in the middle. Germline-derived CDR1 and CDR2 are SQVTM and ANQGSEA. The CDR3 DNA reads TGCAGCGTTGAACGGAGGGCCGGGGACAATGAGCAGTTCTTC. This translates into CSVERRAGDNEQFF.

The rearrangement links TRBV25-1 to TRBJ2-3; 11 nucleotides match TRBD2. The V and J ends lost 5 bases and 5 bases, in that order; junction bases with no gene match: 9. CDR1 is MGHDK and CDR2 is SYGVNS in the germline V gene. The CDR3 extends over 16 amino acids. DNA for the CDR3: TGTGCCAGCAGTCCGAGTAGCGGGAGGGCCAAAGATACGCAGTATTTT. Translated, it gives CASSPSSGRAKDTQYF.

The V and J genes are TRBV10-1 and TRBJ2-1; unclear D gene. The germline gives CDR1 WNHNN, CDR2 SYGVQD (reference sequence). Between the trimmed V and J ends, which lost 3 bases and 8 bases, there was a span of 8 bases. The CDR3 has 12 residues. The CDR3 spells CASSESVHEQFF. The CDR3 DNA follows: TGCGCCAGCAGTGAAAGCGTCCATGAGCAGTTCTTC.

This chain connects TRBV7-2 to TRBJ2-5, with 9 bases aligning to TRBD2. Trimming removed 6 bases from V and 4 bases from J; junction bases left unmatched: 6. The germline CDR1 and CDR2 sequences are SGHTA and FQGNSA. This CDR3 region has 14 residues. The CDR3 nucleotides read TGTGCCAGCAGTTTTAGCGGGAGAGGAGAGACCCAGTACTTC. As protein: CASSFSGRGETQYF.

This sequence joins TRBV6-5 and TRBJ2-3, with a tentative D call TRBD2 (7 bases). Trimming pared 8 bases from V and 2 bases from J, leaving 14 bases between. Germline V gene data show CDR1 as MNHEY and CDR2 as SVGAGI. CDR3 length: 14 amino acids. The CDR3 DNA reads TGTGCCAGCCCCGCGCGGGGGCCCACAGATACGCAGTATTTT. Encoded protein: CASPARGPTDTQYF.